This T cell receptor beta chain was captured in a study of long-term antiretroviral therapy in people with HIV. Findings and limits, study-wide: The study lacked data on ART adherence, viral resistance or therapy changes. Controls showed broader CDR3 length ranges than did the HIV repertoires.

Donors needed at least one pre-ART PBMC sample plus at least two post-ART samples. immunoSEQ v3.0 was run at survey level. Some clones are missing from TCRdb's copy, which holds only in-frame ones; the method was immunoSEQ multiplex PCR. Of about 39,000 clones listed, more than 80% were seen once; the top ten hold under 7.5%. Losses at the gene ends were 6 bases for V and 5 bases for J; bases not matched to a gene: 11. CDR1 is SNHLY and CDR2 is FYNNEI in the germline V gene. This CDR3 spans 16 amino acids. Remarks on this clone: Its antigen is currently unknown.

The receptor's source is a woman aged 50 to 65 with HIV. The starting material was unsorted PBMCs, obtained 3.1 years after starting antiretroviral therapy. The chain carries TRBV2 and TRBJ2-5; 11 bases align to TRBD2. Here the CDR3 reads CASSPFSGGAGETQYF. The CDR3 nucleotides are TGTGCCAGCAGCCCGTTTAGCGGGGGGGCTGGTGAGACCCAGTACTTC.